This T cell receptor beta chain was observed in a study of circulating tumor DNA in untreated peripheral T-cell lymphoma (dated by TCRdb to the early 2020s). Broad study findings and their caveats: Tumor-specific clonotypes were identified in around 80% of patients, from about 83% of baseline tissues and approximately 70% of baseline serum samples.

There are a few counts of this clone. Its antigen is currently not known. It has no much larger one-base neighbor in the sample; base qualities were not kept. The receptor library was made with the immunoSEQ multiplex PCR assay. TCRdb re-hosts the immuneACCESS table, in-frame sequences only. Its copies lack some clones; in the studies checked, an unresolved V gene accounts for under half of them, and the cause for the rest is not known. The sample table lists some 7,000 clones, about 64% of them with a count of one. About 50% of the sample rests with the top ten. To identify tumor-specific TCR clonotypes, tumor tissue taken at baseline, before any treatment, was sequenced. Next-generation sequencing of T-cell receptor sequences was used to monitor peripheral T-cell lymphoma patients receiving frontline treatment on a trial. The sample was tumor tissue. This sequence originates from a human donor with peripheral T-cell lymphoma.

CDR3 sequence: CASSVAGLTNEKLFF. The nucleotide sequence reads TGTGCCAGCAGCGTAGCAGGGTTGACTAATGAAAAACTGTTTTTT. This chain joins TRBV9 to TRBJ1-4; TRBD1 could be the D gene, as 5 bases match. CDR1 and CDR2 are read off the germline V gene as SGDLS and YYNGEE. V is cut by 0 bases and J by 2 bases, and the space between the germline ends is 8 bases. The CDR3 has 15 amino acids, counting the end cysteine and phenylalanine. The CDR3 DNA has 45 bases and is translated from base 1.